These 19 T cell receptor beta chains share one sample of origin, sequenced in a study of identical twins. One entry per CDR3 protein, called by TCRdb with MiXCR from the 5' RACE reads. In the table there are fewer than 800,000 distinct CDR3 sequences, less than 9% of which are singletons. The data also belong to a second study, concerning yellow fever vaccine responses in identical twins.

The sequenced sample was PBMCs. The receptor source for this set is a woman aged 18-29 years in good health.

The chain combines TRBV10-1 with TRBJ2-1, with D possibly being TRBD1 or TRBD2 (5 bases each). Germline V lookup: CDR1 WNHNN, CDR2 SYGVQD (reference sequence). Trimming removed 3 bases at V and 9 bases at J, with 18 bases between. CDR3 length: 15 amino acids. In DNA form, the CDR3 reads TGCGCCAGCAGTGATGTTTTTGGGACGGTGGGTGAGCAGTTCTTC. It is translated as CASSDVFGTVGEQFF.

This clonotype was seen more than once but under ten times. V usage is TRBV4-2 and J usage is TRBJ2-1; D might be TRBD2 (5 bases). The V end was cut by 0 bases, the J end by 0 bases, with 9 bases between. Per the germline V gene, CDR1 is LGHNA and CDR2 is YNFKEQ. This CDR3 has 16 residues. The chain's CDR3 is CASSQEFGDSYNEQFF. CDR3 DNA: TGTGCCAGCAGCCAAGAATTCGGGGACTCCTACAATGAGCAGTTCTTC.

This clonotype was seen ten or more times. This chain joins TRBV5-6 and TRBJ2-3, with TRBD1 matching 11 bases. Per the germline V gene, CDR1 is SGHDT and CDR2 is YYEEEE. Germline trimming cut 4 bases from V and 1 base from J; bases unmatched to any gene: 2. This CDR3 is built from 15 residues. The CDR3 loop reads CASSQGQGGTDTQYF. The CDR3 DNA follows: TGTGCCAGCAGCCAGGGACAGGGGGGCACAGATACGCAGTATTTT.

The chain has TRBV6-4 and TRBJ2-3, with a weak D call TRBD2 (6 bases). The CDR3 spans 16 residues. V was shortened by 0 bases and J by 1 base, with 11 bases between the two germline ends. Germline V lookup: CDR1 MRHNA, CDR2 SNTAGT. CDR3 region: CASSDSSEGGTDTQYF. CDR3 nucleotides: TGTGCCAGCAGTGACTCATCGGAGGGCGGCACAGATACGCAGTATTTT.

This clonotype was found a few times. The chain uses TRBV20-1 and TRBJ2-3; no clear D. CDR1 and CDR2 from the germline V gene are DFQATT and SNEGSKA (reference sequence). The V gene lost 6 bases and the J gene lost 2 bases, with 9 bases spanning the gap. This CDR3 has 12 residues. The CDR3 sequence is CSAKIFTDTQYF. The CDR3 nucleotides are TGCAGTGCGAAGATATTCACAGATACGCAGTATTTT.

Comments on this clonotype: The junction departs from the called germline gene at one end, perhaps through a read error. V and J are TRBV5-6 and TRBJ1-3; D is possibly TRBD1 (6 bases). This CDR3 contains 12 residues. Germline assignment: CDR1 SGHDT and CDR2 YYEEEE. CDR3 DNA: TGTGCCAGCAGCATTGGACAGCAGTCCCCTATTTTT. This encodes CASSIGQQSPIF.

This clonotype was picked up many times. The chain links TRBV5-1 to TRBJ2-1; TRBD2 matches 8 bases. V lost 3 bases, J lost 7 bases, and 9 bases stayed unmatched. The CDR3 is 15 amino acids. Germline V gene lookup returns CDR1 SGHRS and CDR2 YFSETQ. CDR3 nucleotide sequence: TGCGCCAGCAGCTGGGCGGTAGCGGGACATAATGAGCAGTTCTTC. Translation: CASSWAVAGHNEQFF.

This clonotype was counted many times. The genes are TRBV12-3 or TRBV12-4 and TRBJ2-5; D is ambiguous. The CDR3 consists of 12 residues. V lost 3 bases and J lost 3, with 5 bases in between. The CDR3: CASSLRKETQYF. CDR3 DNA sequence: TGTGCCAGCAGTTTGCGGAAAGAGACCCAGTACTTC.

This clonotype was found many times. The V gene is TRBV6-1, the J gene TRBJ1-1; D unclear. Germline CDR1 is MNHNS and CDR2 is SASEGT. This CDR3 is 13 amino acids long. V was trimmed by 5 bases and J by 4 bases, leaving 11 bases between them. The CDR3 reads CASSRDSGTEAFF. The CDR3 coding sequence is TGTGCCAGCAGTAGGGATTCTGGCACTGAAGCTTTCTTT.

This clonotype was recorded many times. The chain has TRBV27 and TRBJ1-1, with D tentatively TRBD1 (6 bases). Germline values: CDR1 MNHEY, CDR2 SMNVEV (reference sequence). The CDR3 is 12 residues long. Trimming stripped 6 bases from V and 4 bases from J, with 9 bases between. The CDR3 spells CASRTGSTEAFF. The CDR3 DNA reads as TGTGCCAGCAGAACAGGGTCCACTGAAGCTTTCTTT.

This chain links TRBV4-2 with TRBJ2-1, with TRBD2 matching 11 bases. Germline V gene data show CDR1 as LGHNA and CDR2 as YNFKEQ. V lost 4 bases and J lost 6; bases outside the gene matches: 11. The CDR3 has 17 residues. This chain's CDR3 is CASSRFPGLAVRNEQFF. CDR3 DNA sequence: TGTGCCAGCAGCCGCTTCCCGGGACTAGCGGTTCGCAATGAGCAGTTCTTC.

The chain uses TRBV7-2 and TRBJ1-1; D not resolved. V was clipped by 6 bases and J by 1 base, with 15 bases between them. The CDR3 loop spans 15 amino acids. The germline V gene encodes CDR1 SGHTA and CDR2 FQGNSA. This CDR3 is CASRSDGFANTEAFF. The CDR3 DNA is TGTGCCAGCAGGTCCGACGGATTTGCGAACACTGAAGCTTTCTTT.

This sequence joins TRBV9 and TRBJ2-7, with D tentatively TRBD2 (6 bases). Germline values: CDR1 SGDLS, CDR2 YYNGEE. The V end lost 10 bases, the J end lost 2 bases, and 22 bases lay between the germline ends. The CDR3 consists of 15 residues. DNA of the CDR3: TGTGCCTCATCTGCGGGACTTATCCCCCCCTACGAGCAGTACTTC. Translation: CASSAGLIPPYEQYF.

This clonotype appeared a few times. The rearrangement joins TRBV20-1 to TRBJ1-1; TRBD1 agrees at 7 bases. After removal of 3 bases from V and 5 bases from J, the junction contained 6 bases not matched to a gene. CDR3 length equals 13 residues. Germline loops: CDR1 DFQATT, CDR2 SNEGSKA (reference sequence). CDR3 loop: CSASPRGGTEAFF. The CDR3 DNA sequence: TGCAGTGCTAGCCCCAGGGGGGGGACTGAAGCTTTCTTT.

This clonotype was found many times. The genes are TRBV20-1 and TRBJ1-5; 11 nucleotides line up with TRBD1. This CDR3 region has 17 residues. Germline V gene sequence: CDR1 DFQATT, CDR2 SNEGSKA (reference sequence). The junction had 7 bases not matched to a gene; V was cut back by 0 bases and J by 3 bases. As DNA, the CDR3 is TGCAGTGCTAGAGATCCCGGACAGGGGGCGTTCAATCAGCCCCAGCATTTT. Amino acids: CSARDPGQGAFNQPQHF.

V gene TRBV5-1 combines with J gene TRBJ2-2; D may match TRBD1 or TRBD2 (7 bases each). Trimming took 0 bases from V and 11 from J, leaving 17 bases between them. The CDR3 consists of 15 residues. Germline values: CDR1 SGHRS, CDR2 YFSETQ. CDR3 loop: CASSLARQGGFELFF. As DNA, the CDR3 is TGCGCCAGCAGCTTGGCCCGACAGGGAGGGTTTGAGCTGTTTTTT.

This clonotype was observed many times. The chain has TRBV24-1 and TRBJ2-1; D is tentatively TRBD1 or TRBD2 (6 bases each). The CDR3 spans 13 residues. V was clipped by 5 bases and J by 8 bases, with 12 bases between them. Germline lookup yields CDR1 KGHDR and CDR2 SFDVKD. The CDR3 protein is CATSGQGGHEQFF. The CDR3 region has the DNA TGTGCCACCAGTGGCCAAGGGGGGCATGAGCAGTTCTTC.

V is TRBV9 and J is TRBJ2-1, with a possible D match to TRBD2 (5 bases). The V and J ends lost 0 bases and 2 bases respectively, with 12 bases between them. In germline, CDR1 is SGDLS, CDR2 YYNGEE. There are 16 residues in the CDR3. CDR3 nucleotide sequence: TGTGCCAGCAGCGTAGGTTTTAGCGAGACCTACAATGAGCAGTTCTTC. Its protein product is CASSVGFSETYNEQFF.

This clonotype was seen many times. The chain uses TRBV2 and TRBJ1-2; D unclear. CDR3 size: 14 residues. In germline, CDR1 is SNHLY, CDR2 FYNNEI. Trimming removed 5 bases from V and 2 bases from J, with 12 bases in between. In nucleotides, the CDR3 is TGTGCCAGCAGTTCCCTCGGGGAGAACTATGGCTACACCTTC. Protein: CASSSLGENYGYTF.